The 2 T cell receptor beta chains below were found in one sample sequenced in a study of PD-1 blockade in classical Hodgkin lymphoma. Stated time point: newly diagnosed, previously untreated cHL patient sample. Measured with immunoSEQ multiplex PCR; TCRdb has only the in-frame clones, and not every one. The table lists tens of thousands of clones, approximately 95% of them singletons. Material for sequencing was peripheral blood mononuclear cells (PBMCs). The origin of the receptors is a human donor with classical Hodgkin lymphoma.

J is TRBJ2-2 and V is TRBV27; 9 nucleotides line up with TRBD2. Germline V gives CDR1 MNHEY, CDR2 SMNVEV (reference sequence). The J segment lost 5 bases and the V segment lost 5 bases, leaving 9 bases of the junction unmatched. The CDR3 has 16 amino acids. CDR3 bases: TGTGCCAGCAGTGTTGCTAGCGGGGTGTGGACCGGGGAGCTGTTTTTT. Protein product: CASSVASGVWTGELFF.

Written as DNA, the CDR3 is TGTGCCAGCAGCTTTGTAGGAGGAGATACGCAGTATTTT. As protein: CASSFVGGDTQYF. The chain has TRBV7-2 and TRBJ2-3, with D tentatively TRBD2 (5 bases). Deletions cut 3 bases from V and 5 bases from J, with 9 bases between. The CDR3 sequence is 13 residues long. The germline V gene has CDR1 SGHTA and CDR2 FQGNSA.